This T cell receptor (beta chain) was sequenced during a study of cytomegalovirus exposure and HLA in healthy donors. This clone showed up just once. Its antigen remains unknown. The PCR made use of 60 Vbeta and 13 Jbeta primers. The assay was immunoSEQ multiplex PCR, and TCRdb's table has in-frame clones only and misses some. The data contain around 120,000 clones, approximately 78% of them singletons. The CDR3 spans 16 residues. CDR1 is LGHNA and CDR2 is YSLEER in the germline V gene. The V end lost 1 base, the J end lost 6 bases, and 15 bases lay between the germline ends. Study-level points and caveats: Sequencing likely caused a cluster of highly shared sequence variants. TCR beta sequences reportedly predicted most subjects' HLA-A and HLA-B alleles accurately. In an earlier analysis, most TCR beta V segments were productive about 87% or about 30% of the time.

The material sequenced was PBMCs. V and J are TRBV4-3 and TRBJ2-2; no reliable D call. The TCR comes from a woman aged 40-49 years in good health and CMV-seropositive. The CDR3 spells CASSQGWVEPPGELFF. DNA for the CDR3: TGCGCCAGCAGCCAAGGCTGGGTGGAGCCGCCCGGGGAGCTGTTTTTT.